The 19 T cell receptor beta chains listed next were all sequenced from one sample in a study of blood T cell repertoires in COVID-19. The data were produced by immunoSEQ multiplex PCR, yet TCRdb's version contains in-frame clones alone and is incomplete. The sample carries a few hundred thousand clones, almost 90% recorded once. The sequenced sample consisted of PBMCs or T cells enriched from blood (not recorded which). These receptors originate from a young woman with acute COVID-19.

The chain combines TRBV7-9 with TRBJ1-3; D uncertain. Trimming pared 3 bases from V and 3 bases from J, leaving 12 bases between. This CDR3 is built from 15 residues. Germline CDR1 SEHNR, CDR2 FQNEAQ (reference sequence). CDR3 protein: CASSFGLSFGNTIYF. The DNA for the CDR3 is TGTGCCAGCAGCTTCGGACTCTCCTTTGGAAACACCATATATTTT.

V is TRBV5-1 and J is TRBJ2-7; TRBD2 is a possible D gene (6 bases). The CDR3 extends over 14 amino acids. Germline V gene sequence: CDR1 SGHRS, CDR2 YFSETQ. V was pared by 4 bases and J by 6 bases, with 17 bases between. CDR3 loop: CASSPRGLSTEQYF. The CDR3 nucleotides are TGCGCCAGCAGCCCCCGGGGGTTAAGTACCGAGCAGTACTTC.

The chain employs TRBV30 and TRBJ1-2; weak D call: TRBD1 (6 bases). Germline V gene sequence: CDR1 GTSNPN, CDR2 SVGIG (reference sequence). V was cut by 0 bases and J by 7 bases, with 15 bases left in between. This CDR3 has 14 amino acids. The CDR3 DNA reads as TGTGCCTGGAGTGTAGGGGGGGGACGGGCTGGCTACACCTTC. It encodes CAWSVGGGRAGYTF.

The chain carries TRBV5-1 and TRBJ2-3, with 10 bases matching TRBD2. Germline CDR1 SGHRS, CDR2 YFSETQ. The CDR3 length is 16 residues. J lost 0 bases, V lost 2 bases, and 3 bases had no gene match. DNA for the CDR3: TGCGCCAGCAGCTTTACTAGCGGGATGAGCACAGATACGCAGTATTTT. Residues: CASSFTSGMSTDTQYF.

The chain is built from TRBV28 and TRBJ2-7, with 10 bases fitting TRBD2. Germline loops: CDR1 MDHEN, CDR2 SYDVKM. V shed 7 bases, J shed 2 bases, and the junction held 5 bases outside the gene matches. The CDR3 totals 14 residues. CDR3: CASTKLAGPYEQYF. CDR3 sequence (DNA): TGTGCCAGCACAAAACTAGCGGGACCCTACGAGCAGTACTTC.

The rearrangement uses TRBV19 and TRBJ2-3; D gene unclear. The germline CDR1 and CDR2 sequences are LNHDA and SQIVND (reference sequence). The CDR3 length is 14 residues. V lost 6 bases, J lost 4 bases, and 14 bases lay in between. CDR3 DNA: TGTGCCAGTAGCCCCTATTCCCCCCCAGATACGCAGTATTTT. This gives the protein CASSPYSPPDTQYF.

The J gene is TRBJ2-1, the V gene TRBV5-6, with TRBD1 matching 8 bases. This CDR3 has 16 amino acids. Germline V gene data show CDR1 as SGHDT and CDR2 as YYEEEE. V was pared by 0 bases and J by 6 bases, with 8 bases of the junction left unmatched. In DNA, the CDR3 is TGTGCCAGCAGCTTGGGGGCGGTACAGGGGGTCAATGAGCAGTTCTTC. Its translation: CASSLGAVQGVNEQFF.

J is TRBJ2-1 and V is TRBV7-6; 10 bases agree with TRBD2. There are 14 residues in the CDR3. Per the germline V gene, CDR1 is SGHVS and CDR2 is FNYEAQ. Trimming at V came to 5 bases and at J to 6 bases, leaving 4 bases not matched to a gene. DNA for the CDR3: TGTGCCAGCAGCCCCTGGACTAGCGGCAATGAGCAGTTCTTC. It codes for CASSPWTSGNEQFF. Together with reference TRBV7-6 and TRBJ2-1, the CDR3 gives the full variable domain: GAGVSQSPRYKVTKRGQDVALRCDPISGHVSLYWYRQALGQGPEFLTYFNYEAQQDKSGLPNDRFSAERPEGSISTLTIQRTEQRDSAMYRCASSPWTSGNEQFFGPGTRLTVL.

V usage is TRBV6-2 or TRBV6-3 and J usage is TRBJ2-7; TRBD1 matches 7 bases. CDR1 and CDR2 (germline): MNHEY, SVGEGT. V lost 4 bases to trimming and J lost 0 bases; unmatched junction nucleotides: 9. This CDR3 has 16 amino acids. In DNA form, the CDR3 reads TGTGCCAGCAGTTTCCTCCTGGGACAGCCCTCCTACGAGCAGTACTTC. This gives the protein CASSFLLGQPSYEQYF.

The chain uses TRBV15 and TRBJ1-1; 7 nucleotides match TRBD1. V lost 0 bases and J lost 4; bases outside the gene matches: 14. Germline V gives CDR1 LNHNV, CDR2 YYDKDF (reference sequence). This CDR3 region has 18 residues. The CDR3 nucleotides are TGTGCCACCAGCAGAGACTTACCACGGGACAGTTGGGCCACTGAAGCTTTCTTT. It translates to CATSRDLPRDSWATEAFF.

This chain joins TRBV15 and TRBJ1-2, with unresolved D. Trimming stripped 0 bases from V and 5 bases from J, with 13 bases between. The CDR3 totals 15 residues. Germline V gene sequence: CDR1 LNHNV, CDR2 YYDKDF (reference sequence). Here the CDR3 reads CATSRDLTTSYGYTF. Here the CDR3 DNA reads TGTGCCACCAGCAGAGACCTGACAACATCTTATGGCTACACCTTC.

This chain links TRBV27 with TRBJ1-2; perhaps TRBD1 as D (5 bases). CDR1 is MNHEY and CDR2 is SMNVEV in the germline V gene (reference sequence). V gave up 3 bases and J gave up 4 bases, with 9 bases separating them. The CDR3 contains 13 residues. The CDR3: CASSFGQGYGYTF. CDR3 sequence (DNA): TGTGCCAGCAGTTTTGGGCAGGGCTATGGCTACACCTTC.

V and J are TRBV2 and TRBJ2-1; 13 bases map to TRBD2. CDR1 and CDR2 from the germline V gene are SNHLY and FYNNEI. Losses at the gene ends were 10 bases for V and 7 bases for J; bases not matched to a gene: 4. The CDR3 loop spans 13 amino acids. This chain's CDR3 is CAKRTSGSNEQFF. The CDR3 nucleotides are TGTGCCAAACGGACTAGCGGGAGTAATGAGCAGTTCTTC.

V gene TRBV5-1 combines with J gene TRBJ2-3, with D possibly TRBD2 on 5 matching bases. Germline V gene data show CDR1 as SGHRS and CDR2 as YFSETQ. This CDR3 contains 17 residues. V was cut by 0 bases and J by 5 bases, with 19 bases left in between. The CDR3 region has the DNA TGCGCCAGCAGCTTGGGTGTAGCGAACAGAATGGGAGATACGCAGTATTTT. Residues: CASSLGVANRMGDTQYF.

This clone was detected a few times. This rearrangement joins TRBV15 to TRBJ2-2; a weak D match, TRBD1 (7 bases). This CDR3 is built from 14 residues. V lost 5 bases, J lost 3 bases, and 10 bases lay in between. Germline CDR1 reads LNHNV; CDR2 reads YYDKDF (reference sequence). The DNA of the CDR3 is TGTGCCACCAGCCCCAGGGGGGACACCGGGGAGCTGTTTTTT. It encodes CATSPRGDTGELFF.

This clone was picked up one time. The V and J genes are TRBV4-1 and TRBJ2-7; maybe TRBD2 (6 bases). Trimming removed 3 bases at V and 1 base at J, with 19 bases between. The CDR3 has 17 residues. Germline loops: CDR1 MGHRA, CDR2 YSYEKL. CDR3 amino acids: CASSQAPTGSKSYEQYF. Written as DNA, the CDR3 is TGCGCCAGCAGCCAGGCACCTACCGGGAGTAAGTCCTACGAGCAGTACTTC.

The chain uses TRBV5-4 and TRBJ1-1; D is undetermined. Germline V gene sequence: CDR1 SGHNT, CDR2 YYREEE (reference sequence). The CDR3 contains 14 residues. V shed 0 bases and J shed 2 bases, with 8 bases lying between them. CDR3 region: CASSLVTGNTEAFF. CDR3 bases: TGTGCCAGCAGCTTGGTAACGGGTAACACTGAAGCTTTCTTT.

The chain combines TRBV3-1 (or the pseudogene TRBV3-2) with TRBJ2-5; 8 bases are a match to TRBD1. The CDR3 length is 18 residues. Looked up from germline, CDR1 is LGHDT and CDR2 is YNNKEL (reference sequence). V trimming: 1 base; J trimming: 2 bases; junction bases outside the gene matches: 12. The CDR3 reads CASSQVRLPRDRQETQYF. The CDR3 nucleotides read TGTGCCAGCAGCCAAGTCCGCCTACCCCGGGACAGGCAAGAGACCCAGTACTTC.

The chain couples TRBV4-3 to TRBJ1-2; perhaps TRBD1 as D (5 bases). Trimming took 0 bases from V and 4 from J, leaving 6 bases between them. The CDR3 has 13 residues. From germline, CDR1 is LGHNA and CDR2 YSLEER. The CDR3 sequence is CASSQDRAYGYTF. Here the CDR3 DNA reads TGCGCCAGCAGCCAAGACAGGGCCTATGGCTACACCTTC.